This T cell receptor (beta chain) was profiled in a study of CD8 T cells in ankylosing spondylitis. This clonotype occurred many times. By quantitative 5'-RACE with molecular barcodes, the TCR beta libraries were made. MiXCR was run by TCRdb on the 5' RACE reads, yielding one entry per CDR3 protein. The sample holds 200,000 or so distinct CDR3 sequences, about 26% seen once. CDR3 length: 15 amino acids. Germline values: CDR1 MGHRA, CDR2 YSYEKL. The J segment lost 3 bases and the V segment lost 4 bases, leaving 4 bases of the junction unmatched. This TCR was recovered from a male donor with ankylosing spondylitis or in good health (not recorded which). The chain recombines TRBV4-1 with TRBJ2-1, with 9 bases fitting TRBD1. Sequenced sample: blood, either unsorted or a sorted T cell fraction (not recorded which). The CDR3 here is CASSPQGAIYNEQFF. The CDR3 DNA reads as TGCGCCAGCAGCCCACAGGGGGCGATCTACAATGAGCAGTTCTTC.